These 32 T cell receptor beta chains share one sample of origin, sequenced in a study of breast tumors, draining lymph nodes, adjacent tissues. One entry per CDR3 protein, called by TCRdb with MiXCR from the multiplex PCR reads. The sample records about 63,000 distinct CDR3 sequences, roughly 57% being singletons. The sample comprised breast tumor tissue. These receptors all come from a female donor with breast cancer. Some clones in this sample may be carry-over from other donors' samples.

This clonotype was picked up many times. CDR3 bases: TGTGCCAGCAGCCCAGAACTTCACGGGTCAGGGAACAATCAGCCCCAGCATTTT. It codes for CASSPELHGSGNNQPQHF. The chain combines TRBV3-1 with TRBJ1-5; D possibly corresponds to TRBD1 (5 bases). The V gene's germline CDR1 is LGHDT and CDR2 YNNKEL (reference sequence). The CDR3 is 18 residues long. V was cut by 4 bases and J by 3 bases, with 22 bases left in between.

This clonotype has a count of ten or more. The chain links TRBV7-2 to TRBJ2-5, with 8 bases that match TRBD1. This CDR3 spans 14 amino acids. Looked up from germline, CDR1 is SGHTA and CDR2 is FQGNSA. The trim removed 5 bases at V and 5 bases at J, leaving 7 bases unmatched. This CDR3 reads CASSQGASRETQYF. The CDR3 DNA is TGTGCCAGCAGCCAGGGGGCCAGCCGGGAGACCCAGTACTTC.

This clonotype was picked up many times. The chain recombines TRBV12-3 or TRBV12-4 with TRBJ1-2; D remains unclear. This CDR3 has 14 amino acids. V was trimmed by 1 base and J by 4 bases, leaving 10 bases between them. The CDR3 here is CASSLGGGGYGYTF. As DNA, the CDR3 is TGTGCCAGCAGTTTAGGGGGAGGAGGCTATGGCTACACCTTC.

This clonotype occurred many times. The V and J genes are TRBV7-2 and TRBJ2-7; D might be TRBD1 (7 bases). The CDR3 has 14 residues. From germline, CDR1 is SGHTA and CDR2 FQGNSA. Trimming removed 7 bases at V and 3 bases at J, with 16 bases between. CDR3 DNA: TGTGCCAGCACAGGAGGAGGGGGCAACTACGAGCAGTACTTC. It translates to CASTGGGGNYEQYF.

On this clonotype itself: A much larger clone lies a single base off, so this may be a read error. This chain connects TRBV12-3 or TRBV12-4 to TRBJ2-1, with 8 bases that match TRBD1. The CDR3 sequence is 17 residues long. The trim removed 6 bases at V and 3 bases at J, leaving 13 bases unmatched. This chain's CDR3 is CASSFPPPTGDYNEQFF. The CDR3 DNA reads TGTGCCAGCAGCTTCCCCCCCCCGACAGGGGACTACAATGAGCAGTTCTTC.

This clonotype came up many times. V is TRBV6-4 and J is TRBJ2-1, with unresolved D. This CDR3 comprises 13 residues. V was clipped by 6 bases and J by 9 bases, with 15 bases between them. CDR1 and CDR2 (germline): MRHNA, SNTAGT. CDR3 in DNA: TGTGCCAGCAGCAGTGACATTAAGGGTGAGCAGTTCTTC. It is translated as CASSSDIKGEQFF.

This clonotype was counted at least ten times. V and J are TRBV19 and TRBJ1-3, with D tentatively TRBD1 (5 bases). With 3 bases removed from V and 4 bases from J, the gap between germline ends came to 16 bases. The CDR3 is 16 residues long. CDR1 LNHDA and CDR2 SQIVND come from the germline V gene (reference sequence). The CDR3 sequence: CASSIDRGLAGNTIYF. For the CDR3, the DNA is TGTGCCAGTAGTATTGATCGGGGACTGGCAGGAAACACCATATATTTT. Looking up the rest from reference TRBV19 and TRBJ1-3 gives the full variable domain: DGGITQSPKYLFRKEGQNVTLSCEQNLNHDAMYWYRQDPGQGLRLIYYSQIVNDFQKGDIAEGYSVSREKKESFPLTVTSAQKNPTAFYLCASSIDRGLAGNTIYFGEGSWLTVV.

Worth noting for this clonotype: The junction departs from the called germline gene at one end, perhaps through a read error. The CDR3, as DNA: TGTGCCAGCAGCCCTACCGCGGCAGAGGGTGTTGGCACAGATACGCAGTGTTTT. This translates into CASSPTAAEGVGTDTQCF. The chain uses TRBV5-6 and TRBJ2-3; tentatively, D is TRBD2 (5 bases). In germline, CDR1 is SGHDT, CDR2 YYEEEE. CDR3 length: 18 residues.

This chain links TRBV20-1 with TRBJ1-3; weak D call: TRBD1 (6 bases). The CDR3 totals 14 residues. Deletions cut 0 bases from V and 3 bases from J, with 9 bases between. The germline V gene has CDR1 DFQATT and CDR2 SNEGSKA (reference sequence). Here the CDR3 reads CSARDRGFGNTIYF. Written as DNA, the CDR3 is TGCAGTGCTAGAGATAGGGGGTTTGGAAACACCATATATTTT.

This sequence joins TRBV20-1 and TRBJ2-1; 14 bases are a match to TRBD2. V gave up 6 bases and J gave up 7 bases; unmatched junction bases: 2. The CDR3 consists of 13 residues. CDR1 and CDR2 from the germline V gene are DFQATT and SNEGSKA (reference sequence). CDR3 loop: CSARLAGGNEQFF. CDR3 bases: TGCAGTGCCCGACTAGCGGGGGGGAATGAGCAGTTCTTC.

The gene calls are TRBV2 and TRBJ2-2; D unclear. The CDR3 consists of 15 residues. Germline V lookup: CDR1 SNHLY, CDR2 FYNNEI. The V end lost 1 base, the J end lost 0 bases, and 6 bases lay between the germline ends. CDR3 sequence (DNA): TGTGCCAGCAGTGAAGACAGTGCGAACACCGGGGAGCTGTTTTTT. Translation gives CASSEDSANTGELFF.

This clonotype was detected only a few times. A much larger clone lies one base from this, so it may be a read error. V gene TRBV6-5 combines with J gene TRBJ2-1; no reliable D call. The CDR3 totals 13 residues. The germline gives CDR1 MNHEY, CDR2 SVGAGI. Trimming pared 11 bases from V and 5 bases from J, leaving 16 bases between. CDR3 protein: CASGHGDHNEQFF. The CDR3, as DNA: TGTGCCTCCGGGCATGGGGATCACAATGAGCAGTTCTTC.

The chain has TRBV9 and TRBJ2-3; D is uncertain. Germline CDR1 reads SGDLS; CDR2 reads YYNGEE. The V end was cut by 4 bases, the J end by 5 bases, with 8 bases between. CDR3 length: 12 amino acids. CDR3 residues: CASSPVEDTQYF. For the CDR3, the DNA is TGTGCCAGCAGCCCCGTAGAAGATACGCAGTATTTT.

In this sample, this clonotype turned up many times. V usage is TRBV5-8 and J usage is TRBJ2-7; the match to TRBD1 covers 7 bases. V trimming: 9 bases; J trimming: 5 bases; junction bases outside the gene matches: 11. Germline assignment: CDR1 SGHTS and CDR2 YDEGEE. The CDR3 length is 13 residues. In nucleotides, the CDR3 is TGTGCCACCCATGACAGGGCCAACGACGAGCAGTACTTC. Amino acid sequence: CATHDRANDEQYF.

This clonotype has a count of ten or more. CDR3 amino acids: CASSEPGHANSPLHF. In nucleotides, the CDR3 is TGCGCCAGCAGTGAGCCGGGACACGCTAATTCACCCCTCCACTTT. The chain is built from TRBV10-2 and TRBJ1-6, with a tentative D call TRBD1 (6 bases). Germline CDR1 and CDR2: WSHSY and SAAADI. Trimming cost V 2 bases and J 6 bases, with 11 bases left between them. The CDR3 is made up of 15 amino acids.

The table lists this clonotype with a few counts. This rearrangement joins TRBV29-1 to TRBJ1-2; 8 positions match TRBD1. Germline lookup yields CDR1 SQVTM and CDR2 ANQGSEA. CDR3 length: 12 residues. V gave up 4 bases and J gave up 3 bases; unmatched junction bases: 1. The CDR3 region is CSVGQGYYGYTF. CDR3 sequence (DNA): TGCAGCGTTGGACAGGGGTACTATGGCTACACCTTC.

This clonotype appeared many times. The chain employs TRBV2 and TRBJ2-2, with unresolved D. The V end was cut by 8 bases, the J end by 2 bases, with 12 bases between. The germline V gene encodes CDR1 SNHLY and CDR2 FYNNEI. This CDR3 has 14 amino acids. The CDR3 is CASSEDTNTGELFF. The CDR3 DNA is TGTGCCAGCTCCGAAGACACTAACACCGGGGAGCTGTTTTTT.

The rearrangement links TRBV24-1 to TRBJ2-3, with D tentatively TRBD1 or TRBD2 (5 bases each). CDR3 length equals 12 residues. Germline V gene data show CDR1 as KGHDR and CDR2 as SFDVKD. Deletions cut 9 bases from V and 6 bases from J, with 12 bases between. CDR3 in DNA: TGTGCCACCGGGGACGATGGGGATACGCAGTATTTT. Translating gives CATGDDGDTQYF.

This clonotype came up once. The chain has TRBV7-9 and TRBJ2-5; possibly TRBD2 for D (6 bases). CDR3 length: 13 residues. Looked up from germline, CDR1 is SEHNR and CDR2 is FQNEAQ (reference sequence). Trimming left V 5 bases short and J 3 bases short, with 10 bases between. In nucleotides, the CDR3 is TGTGCCAGCAGCCAGGGCGGGAAAGAGACCCAGTACTTC. Protein product: CASSQGGKETQYF.

Details on this clonotype: This sequence may be a read error, since a much larger clone differs from it by one base. This chain connects TRBV6-4 to TRBJ1-5; maybe TRBD1 (5 bases). This CDR3 is built from 13 residues. V shed 5 bases and J shed 7 bases, with 12 bases lying between them. Germline V gives CDR1 MRHNA, CDR2 SNTAGT. The CDR3 sequence: CASSHDSHQPQHF. DNA for the CDR3: TGTGCCAGCAGTCACGACAGTCACCAGCCCCAGCATTTT.

V is TRBV10-3 and J is TRBJ2-7; D call uncertain. V gave up 1 base and J gave up 3 bases, with 4 bases separating them. Germline values: CDR1 ENHRY, CDR2 SYGVKD. The CDR3 has 12 residues. CDR3 sequence (DNA): TGTGCCATCAGTGAGTGCGGCTACGAGCAGTACTTC. Translation: CAISECGYEQYF.

This sequence joins TRBV7-9 and TRBJ1-6; no clear D. Germline V lookup: CDR1 SEHNR, CDR2 FQNEAQ (reference sequence). V dropped 5 bases and J dropped 0 bases, with 35 bases sitting between them. The CDR3 has 24 amino acids. The CDR3 sequence: CASSPGWVLSKPLQLCSYNSPLHF. CDR3 nucleotides: TGTGCCAGCAGCCCCGGGTGGGTTTTATCTAAGCCTCTGCAGCTGTGCTCCTATAATTCACCCCTCCACTTT.

This clonotype was found many times. V is TRBV18 and J is TRBJ2-1, with TRBD1 as a possible D gene (5 bases). The CDR3 is made up of 15 amino acids. Trimming pared 0 bases from V and 2 bases from J, leaving 8 bases between. The V gene's germline CDR1 is KGHSH and CDR2 LQKENI. The CDR3: CASSPPGDAYNEQFF. CDR3 DNA: TGTGCCAGCTCACCACCAGGGGATGCCTACAATGAGCAGTTCTTC.

This clonotype was seen many times. J is TRBJ2-2 and V is TRBV2, with 10 bases identical to TRBD1. Unmatched junction bases numbered 4, after V lost 7 bases and J lost 2 bases. The V gene's germline CDR1 is SNHLY and CDR2 FYNNEI. The CDR3 has 15 residues. This CDR3 is CASIRDRGNTGELFF. CDR3 DNA sequence: TGTGCCAGCATTCGGGACAGGGGTAACACCGGGGAGCTGTTTTTT.

V is TRBV15 and J is TRBJ1-2, with D hard to call. The CDR3 sequence is 15 residues long. V was pared by 2 bases and J by 3 bases, with 13 bases between. The germline CDR1 and CDR2 sequences are LNHNV and YYDKDF (reference sequence). CDR3 bases: TGTGCCACCAGCAGAAACCCGGACCGTGACTATGGCTACACCTTC. It yields the protein CATSRNPDRDYGYTF.

This clonotype showed up many times. The chain employs TRBV27 and TRBJ2-3, with D possibly TRBD2 on 5 matching bases. V lost 2 bases and J 5 bases, leaving 14 bases between the germline ends. Germline CDR1 and CDR2: MNHEY and SMNVEV (reference sequence). CDR3 length: 15 amino acids. The CDR3 is CASSLRGPREDTQYF. The CDR3 nucleotides are TGTGCCAGCAGTTTAAGAGGACCCCGGGAAGATACGCAGTATTTT.

V gene TRBV2 combines with J gene TRBJ2-7; D call uncertain. CDR1 is SNHLY and CDR2 is FYNNEI in the germline V gene. Trimming shortened V by 6 bases and J by 5 bases, and 8 bases separated the two germline ends. The CDR3 is 11 amino acids. The CDR3 DNA follows: TGTGCCAGCAGGCCTCTGAACGAGCAGTACTTC. Translation: CASRPLNEQYF.

This clonotype showed up many times. A read error may be the cause here, since a much bigger clone is one base away. The CDR3 nucleotides read TGTGCCAGCAGCTTGGCCCAGGCCGCCTACGAGCAGTACTTC. This gives the protein CASSLAQAAYEQYF. The chain joins TRBV5-5 to TRBJ2-7; D unresolved. CDR3 length equals 14 residues. Trimming pared 0 bases from V and 2 bases from J, leaving 9 bases between. Germline values: CDR1 SGHKS, CDR2 YYEKEE (reference sequence).

This clonotype was counted between two and nine times. V and J are TRBV7-2 and TRBJ1-6, with a weak D call TRBD1 (5 bases). The CDR3 extends over 15 amino acids. Trimming removed 2 bases at V and 9 bases at J, with 14 bases between. Germline CDR1 and CDR2: SGHTA and FQGNSA. The CDR3 DNA is TGTGCCAGCAGCTTACAATTTTCGGGGCGTTCACCCCTCCACTTT. Protein product: CASSLQFSGRSPLHF.

The chain is built from TRBV7-6 and TRBJ2-7; 7 positions agree with TRBD1. After removal of 0 bases from V and 4 bases from J, the junction contained 9 bases not matched to a gene. The CDR3 consists of 16 residues. CDR1 and CDR2 (germline): SGHVS, FNYEAQ. Written as DNA, the CDR3 is TGTGCCAGCAGCTTAGCAGGGGACAGACGTCAGTACGAGCAGTACTTC. Translation gives CASSLAGDRRQYEQYF.

The chain carries TRBV15 and TRBJ2-7; 8 bases map to TRBD1. Germline assignment: CDR1 LNHNV and CDR2 YYDKDF (reference sequence). V was clipped by 4 bases and J by 6 bases; unmatched bases: 8. This CDR3 has 14 residues. The CDR3 sequence: CATSKDRVKGEQYF. The CDR3, as DNA: TGTGCCACCAGCAAGGACAGGGTGAAGGGCGAGCAGTACTTC.

The chain carries TRBV16 and TRBJ2-5; 8 positions match TRBD2. The CDR3 loop spans 16 amino acids. Per germline, CDR1 KGHSY and CDR2 FQNENV. V was clipped by 3 bases and J by 5 bases; unmatched bases: 11. CDR3 DNA sequence: TGTGCCAGCAGCCAGCTGAGCGGGGGCTTCGAGGAGACCCAGTACTTC. It codes for CASSQLSGGFEETQYF.